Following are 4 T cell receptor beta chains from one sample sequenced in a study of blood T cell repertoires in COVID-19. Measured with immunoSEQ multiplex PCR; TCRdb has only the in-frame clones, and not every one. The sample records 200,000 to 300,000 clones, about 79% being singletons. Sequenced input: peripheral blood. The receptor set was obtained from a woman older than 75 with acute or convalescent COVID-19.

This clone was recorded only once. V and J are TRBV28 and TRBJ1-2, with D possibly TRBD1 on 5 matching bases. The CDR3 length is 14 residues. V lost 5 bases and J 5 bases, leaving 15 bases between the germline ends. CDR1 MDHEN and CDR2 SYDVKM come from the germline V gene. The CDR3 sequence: CASSPQVSYYGYTF. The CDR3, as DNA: TGTGCCAGCAGTCCACAGGTTTCCTATTATGGCTACACCTTC.

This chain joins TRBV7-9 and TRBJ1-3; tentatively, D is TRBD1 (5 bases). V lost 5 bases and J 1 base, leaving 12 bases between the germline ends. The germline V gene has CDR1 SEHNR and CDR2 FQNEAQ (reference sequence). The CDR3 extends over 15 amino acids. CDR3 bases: TGTGCCAGCAGCGTCCAGGGTTCTTCTGGAAACACCATATATTTT. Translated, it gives CASSVQGSSGNTIYF.

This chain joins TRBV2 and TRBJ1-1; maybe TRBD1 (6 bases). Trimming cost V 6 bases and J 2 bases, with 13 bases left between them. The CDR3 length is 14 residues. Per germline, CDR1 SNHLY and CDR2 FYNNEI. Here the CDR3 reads CASRGQILNTEAFF. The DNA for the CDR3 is TGTGCCAGCAGAGGACAGATTCTTAACACTGAAGCTTTCTTT.

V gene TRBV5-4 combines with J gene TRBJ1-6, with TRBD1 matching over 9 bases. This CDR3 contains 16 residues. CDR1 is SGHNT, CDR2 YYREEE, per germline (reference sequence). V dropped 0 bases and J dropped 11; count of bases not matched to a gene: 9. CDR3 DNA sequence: TGTGCCAGCAGCTTGGCTAGGGGACAGGGAAATCCACCCCTCCACTTT. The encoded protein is CASSLARGQGNPPLHF.